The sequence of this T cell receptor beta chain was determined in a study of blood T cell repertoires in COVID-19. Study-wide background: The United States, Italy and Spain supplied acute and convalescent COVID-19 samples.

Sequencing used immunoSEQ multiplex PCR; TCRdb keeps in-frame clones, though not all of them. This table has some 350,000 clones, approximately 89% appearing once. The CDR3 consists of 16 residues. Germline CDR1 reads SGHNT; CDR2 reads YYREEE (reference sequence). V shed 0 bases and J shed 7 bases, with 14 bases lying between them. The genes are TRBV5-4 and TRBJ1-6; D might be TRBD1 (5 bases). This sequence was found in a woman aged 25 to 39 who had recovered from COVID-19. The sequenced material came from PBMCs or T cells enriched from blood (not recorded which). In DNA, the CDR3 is TGTGCCAGCAGCTTGGATGCAGGGCGGGAGAATTCACCCCTCCACTTT. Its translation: CASSLDAGRENSPLHF.